The entry below gives a single T cell receptor (beta chain) sequence along with its context. What it binds is unknown. Sequencing was performed with immunoSEQ multiplex PCR; in TCRdb, only in-frame clones are kept and a portion is missing. The sample records approximately 120,000 clones, about 90% being singletons. The sample originates from a study of T cell responses to AZD1222 COVID-19 vaccine. Study outcomes and limitations: CD4 TCRs linked to vaccination spanned spike, dominating at 160-218 and 743-854.

Trimming took 6 bases from V and 7 from J, leaving 15 bases between them. The CDR3 contains 13 residues. Germline-derived CDR1 and CDR2 are LNHDA and SQIVND (reference sequence). The receptor comes from an adult in good health. The sequenced sample was peripheral blood, obtained on day 0 of AZD1222 vaccination. This sequence joins TRBV19 and TRBJ1-2, with D unresolved. The CDR3 is CASRFWRDSGYTF. The CDR3 bases are TGTGCCAGTAGGTTTTGGAGGGATAGTGGCTACACCTTC.